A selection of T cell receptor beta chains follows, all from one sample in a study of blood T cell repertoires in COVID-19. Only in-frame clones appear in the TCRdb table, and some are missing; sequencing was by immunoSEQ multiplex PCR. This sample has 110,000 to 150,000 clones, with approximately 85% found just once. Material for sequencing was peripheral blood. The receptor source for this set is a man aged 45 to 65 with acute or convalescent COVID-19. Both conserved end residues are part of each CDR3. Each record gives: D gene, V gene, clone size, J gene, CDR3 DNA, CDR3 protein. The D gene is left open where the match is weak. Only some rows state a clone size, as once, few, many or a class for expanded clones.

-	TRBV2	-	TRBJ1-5	TGTGCCAGCAGGCGGGGGGGGACCTCGAATCAGCCCCAGCATTTT	CASRRGGTSNQPQHF
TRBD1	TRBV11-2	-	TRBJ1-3	TGTGCCAGCAGCTCGGGACAGGACAGCTCTGGAAACACCATATATTTT	CASSSGQDSSGNTIYF
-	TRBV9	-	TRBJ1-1	TGTGCCAGCAGCGCCGACCCGGGGGTAAACACTGAAGCTTTCTTT	CASSADPGVNTEAFF
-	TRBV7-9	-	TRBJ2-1	TGTGCCAGCAGCTTTTTTTCAGGGGCAATCAGTAATGAGCAGTTCTTC	CASSFFSGAISNEQFF
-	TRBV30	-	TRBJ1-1	TGTGCCTGGAGTTGGGGGGGGAACACTGAAGCTTTCTTT	CAWSWGGNTEAFF
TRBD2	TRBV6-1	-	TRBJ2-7	TGTGCCAGCAGTGAATGGGGGGGCGAGCAGTACTTC	CASSEWGGEQYF
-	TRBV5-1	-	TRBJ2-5	TGCGCCAGCGGCCAGGGTGGAGAGACCCAGTACTTC	CASGQGGETQYF
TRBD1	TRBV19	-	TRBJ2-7	TGTGCCAGTAGTATAGGACAGGGGTTGACCTACGAGCAGTACTTC	CASSIGQGLTYEQYF
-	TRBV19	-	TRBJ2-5	TGTGCCAGTACTAACCCGGGGGGCGCGGGGGAGACCCAGTACTTC	CASTNPGGAGETQYF
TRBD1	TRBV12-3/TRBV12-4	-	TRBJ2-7	TGTGCCAGCAGCCAGGGACAGGGGGAGCAGTACTTC	CASSQGQGEQYF
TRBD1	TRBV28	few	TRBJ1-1	TGTGCCAGCAGTTTGTCCACAGGGGGCGCGGTTAAAGCTTTCTTT	CASSLSTGGAVKAFF
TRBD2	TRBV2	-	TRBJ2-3	TGTGCCAGCAAAGGACTAGCGGGCACTAGCACAGATACGCAGTATTTT	CASKGLAGTSTDTQYF
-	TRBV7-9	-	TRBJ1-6	TGTGCCAGCAGCCCTCCCGGGGAATCACCCCTCCACTTT	CASSPPGESPLHF
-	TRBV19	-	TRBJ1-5	TGTGCCAGTAGTATAGTAGGGGGAAGCAGTGGTGGTCAGCCCCAGCATTTT	CASSIVGGSSGGQPQHF
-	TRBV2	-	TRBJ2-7	TGTGCCAGCAGCGAACTACAGGGCTACGAGCAGTACTTC	CASSELQGYEQYF
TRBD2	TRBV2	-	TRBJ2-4	TGTGCCAGCAGATCCGAATCCCAGAGCGTGGGGGGGAGGGTCAAAAACATTCAGTACTTC	CASRSESQSVGGRVKNIQYF
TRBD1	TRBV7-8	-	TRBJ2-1	TGTGCCAGCAGCTTACCCGGGACAGTGTACAATGAGCAGTTCTTC	CASSLPGTVYNEQFF
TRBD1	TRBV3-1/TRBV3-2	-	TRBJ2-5	TGTGCCAGCAGCCAAGTGGGGACAGGGGGCCTAGAGACCCAGTACTTC	CASSQVGTGGLETQYF
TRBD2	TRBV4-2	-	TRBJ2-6	TGTGCCAGCAGCCAAGGGGTAGCGGGCCGCTCTGGGGCCAACGTCCTGACTTTC	CASSQGVAGRSGANVLTF
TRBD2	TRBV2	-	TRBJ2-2	TGTGCCAGCAGCCCCTCGGGGGGAACGAACACCGGGGAGCTGTTTTTT	CASSPSGGTNTGELFF
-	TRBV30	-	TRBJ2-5	TGTGCCTGGAGTGGTGGGGGGGCCGGGACCCAGTACTTC	CAWSGGGAGTQYF
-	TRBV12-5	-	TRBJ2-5	TGTGCTAGTGGTCCTAGGGGGGGTACGAGGGAGACCCAGTACTTC	CASGPRGGTRETQYF
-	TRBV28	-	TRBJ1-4	TGTGCCAGCAGTTTTAATCTGGTGAGGGTTAGCGAAAAACTGTTTTTT	CASSFNLVRVSEKLFF
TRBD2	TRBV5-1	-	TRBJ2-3	TGCGCCAGCAGCTTGAGGCGGGAGGGCACAGATACGCAGTATTTT	CASSLRREGTDTQYF
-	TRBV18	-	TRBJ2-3	TGTGCCAGCACCAACTCAGATACGCAGTATTTT	CASTNSDTQYF
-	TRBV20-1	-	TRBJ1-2	TGCAGTGCTACACAGTTCTATGGCTACACCTTC	CSATQFYGYTF
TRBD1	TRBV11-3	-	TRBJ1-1	TGTGCCAGCAGCCTTACGGGACAGGTGACTGAAGCTTTCTTT	CASSLTGQVTEAFF
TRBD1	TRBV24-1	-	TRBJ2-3	TGTGCCACCAGTGGAACAGGGGGCACAGATACGCAGTATTTT	CATSGTGGTDTQYF
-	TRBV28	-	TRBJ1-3	TGTGCCAGCAGTCCCTTGCCTTGCGGGTATTTT	CASSPLPCGYF
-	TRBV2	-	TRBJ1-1	TGTGCCAGCAGTGTGCGCGGGAACACTGAAGCTTTCTTT	CASSVRGNTEAFF
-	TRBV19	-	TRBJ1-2	TGTGCCAGTAGTATTGACAGAGGACGCGCTGGCTACACCTTC	CASSIDRGRAGYTF
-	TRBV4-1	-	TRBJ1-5	TGCGCCAGCAGCCATCCCCCCAGTGAGGGCAATCAGCCCCAGCATTTT	CASSHPPSEGNQPQHF
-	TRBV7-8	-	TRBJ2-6	TGTGCCAGCAACCGGGAAACACCGTCGGGGGTCCTGACTTTC	CASNRETPSGVLTF
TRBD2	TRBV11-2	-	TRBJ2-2	TGTGCCAGCAGACCCTTAGCGGGAGTACTTCGGGGGGAGCTGTTTTTT	CASRPLAGVLRGELFF
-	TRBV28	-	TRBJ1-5	TGTGCCAGCAGTTTATGGTCAGGTGATCAGCCCCAGCATTTT	CASSLWSGDQPQHF
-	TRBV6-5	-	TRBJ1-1	TGTGCCAGCACACAGGGACCGGTGGACACTGAAGCTTTCTTT	CASTQGPVDTEAFF
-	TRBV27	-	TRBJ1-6	TGTGCCAGCAGTTTATTCGGCGGGGCGTTTAATTCACCCCTCCACTTT	CASSLFGGAFNSPLHF
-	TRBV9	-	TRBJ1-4	TGTGCCAGCAGCGTCTCCTCAAGGGAGGAAAAACTGTTTTTT	CASSVSSREEKLFF
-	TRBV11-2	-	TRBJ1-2	TGTGCCAGCAGCTTCCAGACAGAGAGTGGCTACACCTTC	CASSFQTESGYTF
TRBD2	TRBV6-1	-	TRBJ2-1	TGTGCCAGCAGTGGGACTAGCGGGGACCCCCGCTCCTACAATGAGCAGTTCTTC	CASSGTSGDPRSYNEQFF
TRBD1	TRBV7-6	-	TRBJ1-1	TGTGCCAGCAGCCCTTGGACAGGGTACGGCGCTTTCTTT	CASSPWTGYGAFF
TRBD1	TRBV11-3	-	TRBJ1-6	TGTGCCAGCAGCTCCCGAGTAGGGGGCTACGAGTCGTCACCCCTCCACTTT	CASSSRVGGYESSPLHF
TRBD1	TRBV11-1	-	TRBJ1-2	TGTGCCAGCAGCATGACAGGGGAGGCCTATGGCTACACCTTC	CASSMTGEAYGYTF
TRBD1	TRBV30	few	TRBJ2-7	TGTGCCAGAGAACAGGGACAGGGGAGCGCCTACGAGCAGTACTTC	CAREQGQGSAYEQYF
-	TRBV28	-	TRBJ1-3	TGTGCCAGCACCTCGGGGGCTGGAAACACCATATATTTT	CASTSGAGNTIYF
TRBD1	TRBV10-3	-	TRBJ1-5	TGTGCCATCAGTGCGGACAGGGGTTCGGGTCAGCCCCAGCATTTT	CAISADRGSGQPQHF
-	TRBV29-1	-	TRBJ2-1	TGCAGCGTTGTCGGGAGCGGGAATGAGCAGTTCTTC	CSVVGSGNEQFF
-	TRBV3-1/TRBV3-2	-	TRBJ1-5	TGTGCCAGCAGCCAAAACAACAATCAGCCCCAGCATTTT	CASSQNNNQPQHF
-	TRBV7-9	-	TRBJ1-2	TGTGCCAGCAGCTTAGGTACAGGGACCTATGGCTACACCTTC	CASSLGTGTYGYTF
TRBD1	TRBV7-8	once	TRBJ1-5	TGTGCCAGCAGCTTAGCTCAGGGACAGGCTTATCAGCCCCAGCATTTT	CASSLAQGQAYQPQHF
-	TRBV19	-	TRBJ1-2	TGTGCCAGTGAAACTTCTTCTAACTATGGCTACACCTTC	CASETSSNYGYTF
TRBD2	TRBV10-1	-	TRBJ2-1	TGCGCCAGCAGTGTTGAGGGAGGGCGTATCAATGAGCAGTTCTTC	CASSVEGGRINEQFF
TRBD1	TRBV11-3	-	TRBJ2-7	TGTGCCAGCAGCCCTCGACAGGGCGATCTTTACGAGCAGTACTTC	CASSPRQGDLYEQYF
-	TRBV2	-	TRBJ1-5	TGTGCCAGCAGTCTCGCCCGGACAAAAGAGCCCCAGCATTTT	CASSLARTKEPQHF
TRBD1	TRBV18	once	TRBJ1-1	TGTGCCAGCTCACCTGGACAGGACACTGAAGCTTTCTTT	CASSPGQDTEAFF
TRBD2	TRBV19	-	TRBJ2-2	TGTGCCAGTAGTAGGGGACTAGCGGGAGGGGCCCCGGGCACCGGGGAGCTGTTTTTT	CASSRGLAGGAPGTGELFF
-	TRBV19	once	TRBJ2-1	TGTGCCAGTAGTATAAGGAGGGGGGGAACCTACAATGAGCAGTTCTTC	CASSIRRGGTYNEQFF
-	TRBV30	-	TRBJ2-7	TGTGCCTGGAGTGTGACCGGGACGGAGGGGAGTGAGCAGTACTTC	CAWSVTGTEGSEQYF
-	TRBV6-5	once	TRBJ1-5	TGTGCCAGCAGAAGGACAGTCTCTGGGCCCCAGCATTTT	CASRRTVSGPQHF
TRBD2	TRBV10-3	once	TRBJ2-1	TGTGCCATCACCAAGGGACTAGCGACTCCTTCGCATGAGCAGTTCTTC	CAITKGLATPSHEQFF